This TCR beta chain was retrieved from a study of CD4 T cell repertoires in COVID-19 (dated by TCRdb to about 2021). Looking at the study overall: To analyze cross-reactivity, the CFSE-low cells were expanded with IL-2 for roughly nine days and then labeled again and restimulated with spike proteins from other coronaviruses. In COVID-19-recovered individuals, the study described naturally processed CD4+ T cell responses to SARS-CoV-2 spike and nucleoprotein and used TCR Vbeta sequencing to evaluate clonal composition. In three recovered individuals, the researchers analyzed the TCR Vbeta repertoire of SARS-CoV-2-reactive T cells at the subset level. Findings and caveats that apply to the study as a whole: Between roughly 6.5 and 25% of SARS-CoV-2 clonotypes were also found in SARS-CoV and/or HKU1 spike-stimulated secondary cultures, consistent with cross-reactivity. Several of the most expanded SARS-CoV-2-reactive clonotypes were present in two or all three memory subsets, which suggests intraclonal diversification.

The CDR3 has 17 amino acids, counting the end cysteine and phenylalanine. Only the CDR3 part of the read is kept: 51 bases, read in frame from the first base. CDR1 and CDR2 were assigned from the germline V gene as KGHSH and LQKENI. For this chain, trimming is 4 bases at the V end and 0 bases at the J end, and the number of junction bases without a gene match is 6. Memory T cell samples that were not cultured went straight to sequencing right after ex vivo isolation. From peripheral blood mononuclear cells, the researchers isolated CD4+ total memory, central memory, effector memory and circulating T follicular helper cells. A note on this clone: The specificity of this receptor is unknown. Base qualities are not at hand, and no much larger clone is one base apart.

To prepare the library, the immunoSEQ multiplex PCR assay was applied. The original pipeline was this. The Chao-Jaccard similarity index and counts of shared clonotypes were used to quantify repertoire overlap between subsets. Entries here come from immuneACCESS through TCRdb and include only in-frame sequences with V and J called. Some clones fail to appear in such tables; in the studies checked, an unresolved V gene covers under half of the shortfall, and the cause of the remainder is unknown. D and trimming were read from the DNA, whereas the V and J calls and clone size are those reported in that table. In this sample the table shows over 20,000 clones, 87% of which occur a single time. Jointly, the top ten make up roughly 0.58% of the sample.

The sequencing here drew on central memory CD4+ T cells from blood, taken before the COVID-19 pandemic. Explained via the paper, the cell subset or site label denotes: CD4+ T central memory cells. The origin of this receptor is a human donor who had COVID-19. Rearrangement joined TRBV18 to TRBJ1-4, with TRBD1 identical over 9 junction bases. The bases are TGTGCCAGCTCACTGGGACAGGGTCGGTCAACTAATGAAAAACTGTTTTTT. The resulting protein is CASSLGQGRSTNEKLFF.